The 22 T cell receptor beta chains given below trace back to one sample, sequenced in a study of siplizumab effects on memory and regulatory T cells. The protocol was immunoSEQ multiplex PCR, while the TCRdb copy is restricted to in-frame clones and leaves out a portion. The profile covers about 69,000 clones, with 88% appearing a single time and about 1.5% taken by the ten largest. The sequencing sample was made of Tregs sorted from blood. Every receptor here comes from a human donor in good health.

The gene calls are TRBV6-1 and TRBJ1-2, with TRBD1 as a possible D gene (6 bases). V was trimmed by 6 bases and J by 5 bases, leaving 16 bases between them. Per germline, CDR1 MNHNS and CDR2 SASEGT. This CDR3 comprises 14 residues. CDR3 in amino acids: CASRQMGAWYGYTF. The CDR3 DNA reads TGTGCCAGCAGGCAAATGGGGGCTTGGTATGGCTACACCTTC.

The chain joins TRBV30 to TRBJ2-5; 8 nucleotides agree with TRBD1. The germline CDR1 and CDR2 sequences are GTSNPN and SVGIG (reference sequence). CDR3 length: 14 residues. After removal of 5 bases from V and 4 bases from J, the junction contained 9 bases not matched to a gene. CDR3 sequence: CAWSETGALETQYF. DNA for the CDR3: TGTGCCTGGTCGGAGACAGGGGCCTTAGAGACCCAGTACTTC. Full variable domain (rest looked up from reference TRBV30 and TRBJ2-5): SQTIHQWPATLVQPVGSPLSLECTVEGTSNPNLYWYRQAAGRGLQLLFYSVGIGQISSEVPQNLSASRPQDRQFILSSKKLLLSDSGFYLCAWSETGALETQYFGPGTRLLVL.

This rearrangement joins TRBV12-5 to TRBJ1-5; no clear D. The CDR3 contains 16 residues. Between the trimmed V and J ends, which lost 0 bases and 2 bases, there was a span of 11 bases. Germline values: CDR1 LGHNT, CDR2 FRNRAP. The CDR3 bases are TGTGCTAGTGGTTTGGTTTCAGGAAGGGGCAATCAGCCCCAGCATTTT. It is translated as CASGLVSGRGNQPQHF.

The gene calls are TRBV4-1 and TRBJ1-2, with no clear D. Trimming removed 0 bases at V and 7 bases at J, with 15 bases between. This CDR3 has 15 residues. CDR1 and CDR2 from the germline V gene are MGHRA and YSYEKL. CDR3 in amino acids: CASSQDGVSAFGYTF. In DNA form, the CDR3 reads TGCGCCAGCAGCCAAGACGGGGTTTCGGCGTTTGGCTACACCTTC.

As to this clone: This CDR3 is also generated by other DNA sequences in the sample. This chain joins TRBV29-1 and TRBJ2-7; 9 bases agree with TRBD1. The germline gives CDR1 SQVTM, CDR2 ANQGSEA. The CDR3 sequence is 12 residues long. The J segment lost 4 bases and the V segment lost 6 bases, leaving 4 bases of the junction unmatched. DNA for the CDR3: TGCAGCGTGGGACAGGGTGGGTACGAGCAGTACTTC. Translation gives CSVGQGGYEQYF.

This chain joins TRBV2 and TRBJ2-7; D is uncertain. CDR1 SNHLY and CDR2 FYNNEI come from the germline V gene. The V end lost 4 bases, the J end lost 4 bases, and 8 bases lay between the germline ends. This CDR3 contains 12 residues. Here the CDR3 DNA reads TGTGCCAGCAGTGGTCGGGCGTACGAGCAGTACTTC. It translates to CASSGRAYEQYF.

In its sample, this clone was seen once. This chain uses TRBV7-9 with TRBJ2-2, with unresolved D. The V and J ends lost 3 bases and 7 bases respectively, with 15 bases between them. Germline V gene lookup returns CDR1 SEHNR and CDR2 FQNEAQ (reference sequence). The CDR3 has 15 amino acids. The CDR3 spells CASSFGRRKGGELFF. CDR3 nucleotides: TGTGCCAGCAGCTTTGGACGGAGAAAGGGCGGGGAGCTGTTTTTT.

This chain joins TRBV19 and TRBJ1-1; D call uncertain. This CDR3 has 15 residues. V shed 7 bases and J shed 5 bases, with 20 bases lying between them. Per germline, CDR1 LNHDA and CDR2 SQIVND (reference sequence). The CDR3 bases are TGTGCCAGTACTTCGCACAATCCTCCGAATACTGAAGCTTTCTTT. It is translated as CASTSHNPPNTEAFF.

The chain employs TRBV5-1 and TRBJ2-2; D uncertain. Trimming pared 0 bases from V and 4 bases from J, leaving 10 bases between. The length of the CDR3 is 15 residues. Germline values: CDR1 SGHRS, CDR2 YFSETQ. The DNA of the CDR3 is TGCGCCAGCAGCTTGGACCCCTCGGGCACCGGGGAGCTGTTTTTT. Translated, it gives CASSLDPSGTGELFF.

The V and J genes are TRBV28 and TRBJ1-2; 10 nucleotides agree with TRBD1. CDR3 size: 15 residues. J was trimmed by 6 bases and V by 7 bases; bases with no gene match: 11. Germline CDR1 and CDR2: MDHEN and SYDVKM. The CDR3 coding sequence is TGTGCCAGCAACCCCGGGACAGGGGTTTATGATGGCTACACCTTC. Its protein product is CASNPGTGVYDGYTF.

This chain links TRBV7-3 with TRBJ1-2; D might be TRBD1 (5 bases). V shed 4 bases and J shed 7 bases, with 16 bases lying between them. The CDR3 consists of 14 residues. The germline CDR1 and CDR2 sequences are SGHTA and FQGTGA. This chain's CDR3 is CASSYDREGGGYTF. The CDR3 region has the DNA TGTGCCAGCAGCTACGACAGAGAGGGAGGTGGCTACACCTTC.

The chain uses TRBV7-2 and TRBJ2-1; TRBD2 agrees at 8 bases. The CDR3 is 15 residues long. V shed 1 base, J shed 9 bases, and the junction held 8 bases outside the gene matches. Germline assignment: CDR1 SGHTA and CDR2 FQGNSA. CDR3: CASSLDAAGDREQFF. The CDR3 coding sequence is TGTGCCAGCAGCTTAGATGCAGCGGGAGATCGTGAGCAGTTCTTC.

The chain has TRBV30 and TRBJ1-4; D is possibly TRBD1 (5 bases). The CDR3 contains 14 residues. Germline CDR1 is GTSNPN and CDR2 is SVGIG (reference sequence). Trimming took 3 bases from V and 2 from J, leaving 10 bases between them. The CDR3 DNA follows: TGTGCCTGGAGCTTGGGACGGACTAATGAAAAACTGTTTTTT. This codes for CAWSLGRTNEKLFF.

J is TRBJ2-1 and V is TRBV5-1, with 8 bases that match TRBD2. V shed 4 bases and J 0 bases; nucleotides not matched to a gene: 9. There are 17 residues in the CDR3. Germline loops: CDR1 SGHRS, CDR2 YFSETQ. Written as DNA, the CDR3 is TGCGCCAGCAGCCCTCGCGGTAGCGGGACCTCCTACAATGAGCAGTTCTTC. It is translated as CASSPRGSGTSYNEQFF.

The CDR3 coding sequence is TGTGCCAGCAGCCCGGGACAGGGTTTATACAATGAGCAGTTCTTC. Translation gives CASSPGQGLYNEQFF. This chain joins TRBV11-3 and TRBJ2-1, with 9 bases that match TRBD1. This CDR3 is 15 amino acids long. The trim removed 5 bases at V and 4 bases at J, leaving 6 bases unmatched. CDR1 SGHNT and CDR2 YENEEA come from the germline V gene.

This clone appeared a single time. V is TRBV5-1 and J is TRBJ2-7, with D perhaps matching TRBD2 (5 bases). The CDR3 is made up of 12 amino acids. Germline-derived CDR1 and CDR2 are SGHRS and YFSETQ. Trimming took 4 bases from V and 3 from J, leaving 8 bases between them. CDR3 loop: CASSAGRYEQYF. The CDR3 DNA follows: TGCGCCAGCAGCGCGGGCCGCTACGAGCAGTACTTC.

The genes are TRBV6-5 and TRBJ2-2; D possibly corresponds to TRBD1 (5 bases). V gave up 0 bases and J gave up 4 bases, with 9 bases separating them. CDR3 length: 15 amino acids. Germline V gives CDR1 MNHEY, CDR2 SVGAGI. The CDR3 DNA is TGTGCCAGCAGTTACTCGGGCAGGGTCACCGGGGAGCTGTTTTTT. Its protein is CASSYSGRVTGELFF.

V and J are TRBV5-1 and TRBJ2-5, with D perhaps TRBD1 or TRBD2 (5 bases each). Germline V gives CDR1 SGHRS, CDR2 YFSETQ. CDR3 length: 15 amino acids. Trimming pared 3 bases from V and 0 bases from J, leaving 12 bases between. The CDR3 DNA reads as TGCGCCAGCAGCTGGGACGGGCGGTACCAAGAGACCCAGTACTTC. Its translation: CASSWDGRYQETQYF.

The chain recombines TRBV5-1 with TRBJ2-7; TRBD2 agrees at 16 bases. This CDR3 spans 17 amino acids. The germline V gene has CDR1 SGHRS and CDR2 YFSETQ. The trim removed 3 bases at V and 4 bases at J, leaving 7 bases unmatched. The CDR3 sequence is CASSSGTSGRAVYEQYF. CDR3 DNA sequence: TGCGCCAGCAGCTCCGGGACTAGCGGGAGGGCCGTGTACGAGCAGTACTTC. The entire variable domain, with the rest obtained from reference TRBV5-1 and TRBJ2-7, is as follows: KAGVTQTPRYLIKTRGQQVTLSCSPISGHRSVSWYQQTPGQGLQFLFEYFSETQRNKGNFPGRFSGRQFSNSRSEMNVSTLELGDSALYLCASSSGTSGRAVYEQYFGPGTRLTVT.

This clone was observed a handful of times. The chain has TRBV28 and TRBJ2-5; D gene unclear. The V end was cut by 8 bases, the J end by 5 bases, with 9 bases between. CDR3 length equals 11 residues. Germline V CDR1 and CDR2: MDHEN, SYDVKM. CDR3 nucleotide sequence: TGTGCCAGCGGACGATTGGAGACCCAGTACTTC. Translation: CASGRLETQYF. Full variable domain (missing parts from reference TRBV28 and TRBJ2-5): DVKVTQSSRYLVKRTGEKVFLECVQDMDHENMFWYRQDPGLGLRLIYFSYDVKMKEKGDIPEGYSVSREKKERFSLILESASTNQTSMYLCASGRLETQYFGPGTRLLVL.

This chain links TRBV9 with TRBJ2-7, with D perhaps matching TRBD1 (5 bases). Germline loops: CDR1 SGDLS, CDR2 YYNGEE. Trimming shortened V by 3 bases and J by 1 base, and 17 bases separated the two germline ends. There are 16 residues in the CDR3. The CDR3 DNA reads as TGTGCCAGCAGCGAATACTCAGGGCGACCATCCTACGAGCAGTACTTC. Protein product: CASSEYSGRPSYEQYF. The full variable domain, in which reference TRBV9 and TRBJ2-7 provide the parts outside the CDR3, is DSGVTQTPKHLITATGQRVTLRCSPRSGDLSVYWYQQSLDQGLQFLIQYYNGEERAKGNILERFSAQQFPDLHSELNLSSLELGDSALYFCASSEYSGRPSYEQYFGPGTRLTVT.

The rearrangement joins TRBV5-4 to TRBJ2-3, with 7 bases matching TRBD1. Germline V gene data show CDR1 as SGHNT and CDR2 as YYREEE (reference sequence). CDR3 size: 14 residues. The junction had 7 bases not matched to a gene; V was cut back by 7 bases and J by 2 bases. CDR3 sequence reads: CASALGTVTDTQYF. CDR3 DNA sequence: TGTGCCAGCGCCCTCGGGACAGTCACAGATACGCAGTATTTT.